This T cell receptor (beta chain) was sequenced in a study of T cell responses to AZD1222 COVID-19 vaccine (dated by TCRdb to the early 2020s). Background on the whole study: A total of over 230 trial participants underwent TCR sequencing, of whom roughly 210 had received two doses of AZD1222 and about 25 had received two doses of the MenACWY control vaccine. Trial participants were enrolled by age into 18-55, 56-69 and 70-plus year subgroups, with roughly 150, 30 and 60 TCR-sequenced participants respectively.

The CDR3 regions of human TCRbeta chains were analyzed by immunosequencing. The study's own analysis went as follows. Repertoire TCRs were checked for matches against a reference library of SARS-CoV-2-specific TCRs that had been generated using the MIRA antigen-specificity platform. Breadth was defined as the fraction of unique TCRs that were SARS-CoV-2-associated, and depth was defined as the fraction of total T cells that were SARS-CoV-2-associated. Using the MIRA data, every spike-specific TCR was mapped to the spike region that the TCR reacted to and assigned to either a CD4 or a CD8 class. Log10-transformed breadth and depth values were compared by one-way ANOVA with Sidak's multiple comparisons tests. This is the immuneACCESS table as TCRdb keeps it, with only in-frame sequences that have V and J called. A part of the clones is gone; compared with another copy, unresolved V genes explain less than half, and the rest is unexplained. V and J calls and clone size are those listed in that table; D and trimming were worked out from the DNA. Across this sample there are over 110,000 clones, with roughly nine tenths seen only once. About a tenth of the sample belongs to the ten largest clones.

The time point label of this sample denotes: about 28 days (+/-7) after the second vaccine dose. AZD1222 recipients given second doses at about 4 weeks or at about 12 weeks were pooled, since spike-specific TCR depth and breadth were not found to differ between the two schedules. Samples from vaccinated people were obtained from the UK trials COV001 and COV002, which included a single-blind randomized controlled phase 2/3 trial of AZD1222 (ChAdOx1 nCoV-19) in healthy adults. For TCRbeta chain sequencing, PBMC samples from trial participants were taken at day 0 and at day 28 after the second dose. Paper-wide results and their limitations: Spike-specific TCR breadth and depth rose significantly after two AZD1222 doses compared with day 0 and with MenACWY recipients. Nearly half of unique spike-specific TCRs reportedly recognized epitopes outside regions mutated in the B.1.351 and B.1.1.7 variants. In the small 56-69-year group, the increase in depth fell short of significance, most likely because of low power. Conclusions about previously exposed vaccinees are limited, since just five to seven AZD1222 recipients were seropositive for SARS-CoV-2 at baseline. Vaccine-associated CD4 TCRs spanned the whole spike protein, with dominant responses in regions 160-218 and 743-854. Participants were mostly white British and included more females than males, and it was suggested by the authors that clonal diversity may have been underestimated. No day 14 peak-response samples were available, so repertoires were characterized only after the peak T cell response.

Only one count was recorded for this clone. Its antigen is not yet known. No qualities accompany the bases; no much larger clone lies one base away. Germline trimming amounts to 6 bases on V and 0 bases on J, with 5 as the count of junction bases outside the gene matches. The CDR3 runs 15 residues from the cysteine to the phenylalanine. The sequence is cut down to CDR3 DNA, 45 bases in frame from base 1. CDR1 and CDR2 are read off the germline V gene as SGDLS and YYNGEE. The TCR comes from an adult who received the AZD1222 COVID-19 vaccine. In this chain, TRBV9 is recombined with TRBJ2-3, and 9 junction bases match TRBD2. The sample was peripheral blood, taken 28 days after the second AZD1222 dose. CDR3 protein: CASNIAGVSTDTQYF. DNA sequence: TGTGCCAGCAATATAGCGGGGGTAAGCACAGATACGCAGTATTTT. Reference TRBV9 and TRBJ2-3 genes cover what lies past the CDR3, so the full variable domain is DSGVTQTPKHLITATGQRVTLRCSPRSGDLSVYWYQQSLDQGLQFLIQYYNGEERAKGNILERFSAQQFPDLHSELNLSSLELGDSALYFCASNIAGVSTDTQYFGPGTRLTVL.